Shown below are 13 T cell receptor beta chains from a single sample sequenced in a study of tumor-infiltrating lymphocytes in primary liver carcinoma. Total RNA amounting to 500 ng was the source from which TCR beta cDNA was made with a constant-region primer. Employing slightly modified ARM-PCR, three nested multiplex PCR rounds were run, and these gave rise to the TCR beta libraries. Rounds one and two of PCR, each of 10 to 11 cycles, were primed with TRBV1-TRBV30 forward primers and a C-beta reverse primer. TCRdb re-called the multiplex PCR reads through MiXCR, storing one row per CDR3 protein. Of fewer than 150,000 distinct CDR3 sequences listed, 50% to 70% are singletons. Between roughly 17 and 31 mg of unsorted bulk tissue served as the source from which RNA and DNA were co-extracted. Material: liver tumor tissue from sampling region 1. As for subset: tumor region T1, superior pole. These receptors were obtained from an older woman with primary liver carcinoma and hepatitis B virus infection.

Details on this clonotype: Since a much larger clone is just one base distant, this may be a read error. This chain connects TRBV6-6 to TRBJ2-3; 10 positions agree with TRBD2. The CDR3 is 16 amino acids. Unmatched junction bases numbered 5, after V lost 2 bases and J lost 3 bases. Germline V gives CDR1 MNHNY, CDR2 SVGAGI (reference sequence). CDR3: CASSYGQAGGTDTQYF. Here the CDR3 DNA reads TGTGCCAGCAGTTACGGGCAAGCGGGAGGGACAGATACGCAGTATTTT.

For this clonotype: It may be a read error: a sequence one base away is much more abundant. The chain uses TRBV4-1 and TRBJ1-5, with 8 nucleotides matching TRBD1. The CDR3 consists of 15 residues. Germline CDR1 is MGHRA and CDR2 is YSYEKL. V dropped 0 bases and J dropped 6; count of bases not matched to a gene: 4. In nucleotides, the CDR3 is TGCGCCAGCAGCCAAGATAGGACAGGGAGTCAGCCCCAGCATTTT. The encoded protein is CASSQDRTGSQPQHF.

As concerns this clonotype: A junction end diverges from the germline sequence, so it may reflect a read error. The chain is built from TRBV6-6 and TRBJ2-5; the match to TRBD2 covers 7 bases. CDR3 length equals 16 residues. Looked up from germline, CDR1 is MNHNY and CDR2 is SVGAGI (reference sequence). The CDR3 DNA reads TGTGCCGGCAGCCTTGGCGGGAGTGGGAAACAAGAGACCCAGTACTTC. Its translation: CAGSLGGSGKQETQYF.

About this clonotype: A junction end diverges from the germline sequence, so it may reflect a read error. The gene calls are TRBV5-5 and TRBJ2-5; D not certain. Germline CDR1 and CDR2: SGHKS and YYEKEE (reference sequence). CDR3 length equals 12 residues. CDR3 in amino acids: CASSSRLETQYF. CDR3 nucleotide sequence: TGTGCTAGCAGCTCACGTCTAGAGACCCAGTACTTC.

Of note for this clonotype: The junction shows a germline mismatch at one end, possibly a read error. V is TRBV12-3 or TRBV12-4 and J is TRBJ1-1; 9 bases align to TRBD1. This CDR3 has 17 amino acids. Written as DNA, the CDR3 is TGTGCCAGCAGCTCGGACAGGGGCGCGGTGTTGAACACTGGAGCTTTCTTT. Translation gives CASSSDRGAVLNTGAFF.

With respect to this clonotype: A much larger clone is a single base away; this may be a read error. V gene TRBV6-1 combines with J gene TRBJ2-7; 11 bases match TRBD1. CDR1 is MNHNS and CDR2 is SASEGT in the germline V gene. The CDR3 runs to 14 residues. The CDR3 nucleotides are TGTGTCAGCAGTGGGGTAGGACAGGGGGCCGAGCAGTACTTC. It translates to CVSSGVGQGAEQYF.

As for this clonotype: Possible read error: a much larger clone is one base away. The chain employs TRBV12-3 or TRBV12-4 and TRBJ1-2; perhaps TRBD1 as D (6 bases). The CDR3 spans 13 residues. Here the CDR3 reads CTSSPLQGYGYTF. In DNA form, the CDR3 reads TGTACCAGCAGTCCGCTACAGGGCTATGGCTACACCTTC.

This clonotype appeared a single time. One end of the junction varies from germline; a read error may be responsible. CDR3 nucleotide sequence: TGCTCCAGCAGCCAAGTGGGGTGGAGCAATCATCCCCAGCATTTT. It translates to CSSSQVGWSNHPQHF. This rearrangement joins TRBV4-1 to TRBJ1-5; D is undetermined. The germline V gene encodes CDR1 MGHRA and CDR2 YSYEKL. The CDR3 has 15 amino acids.

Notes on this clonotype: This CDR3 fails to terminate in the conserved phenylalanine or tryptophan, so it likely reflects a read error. This chain's CDR3 is CASSYSRGSRRETQYL. The CDR3 nucleotides are TGTGCCAGCAGTTACTCCCGTGGTAGTCGGAGAGAGACCCAGTACTTA. V is TRBV11-2 and J is TRBJ2-5; D is unresolved. Per germline, CDR1 SGHAT and CDR2 FQNNGV. V gave up 6 bases and J gave up 4 bases, with 21 bases separating them. The CDR3 totals 16 residues.

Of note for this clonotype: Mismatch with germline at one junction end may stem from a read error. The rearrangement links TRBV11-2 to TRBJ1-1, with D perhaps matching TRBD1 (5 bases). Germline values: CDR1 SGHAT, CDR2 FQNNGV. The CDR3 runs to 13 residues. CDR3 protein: CASSRGGNTDAFF. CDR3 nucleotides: TGTGCCAGCAGCAGGGGCGGGAACACTGATGCTTTCTTC.

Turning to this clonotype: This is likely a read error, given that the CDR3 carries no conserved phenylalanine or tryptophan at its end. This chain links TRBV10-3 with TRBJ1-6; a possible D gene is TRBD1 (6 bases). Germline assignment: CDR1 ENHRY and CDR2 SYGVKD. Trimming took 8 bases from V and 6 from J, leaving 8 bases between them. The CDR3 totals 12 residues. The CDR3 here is CAIGQLNSPLHS. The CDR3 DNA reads TGTGCCATCGGACAGCTTAATTCACCCCTCCACTCT.

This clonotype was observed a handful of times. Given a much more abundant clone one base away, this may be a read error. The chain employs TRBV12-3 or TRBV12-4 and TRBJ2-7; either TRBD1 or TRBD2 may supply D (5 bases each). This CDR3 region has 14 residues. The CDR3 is CVSSLWGSSHEQYF. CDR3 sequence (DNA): TGTGTCAGCAGTCTCTGGGGGAGCTCCCACGAGCAGTACTTC.

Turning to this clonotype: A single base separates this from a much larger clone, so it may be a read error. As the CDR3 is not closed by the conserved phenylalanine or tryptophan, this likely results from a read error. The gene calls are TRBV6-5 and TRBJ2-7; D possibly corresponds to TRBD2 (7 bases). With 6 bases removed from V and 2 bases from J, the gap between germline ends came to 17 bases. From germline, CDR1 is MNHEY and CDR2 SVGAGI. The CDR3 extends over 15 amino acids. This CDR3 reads CASSPRGAVAYEQYL. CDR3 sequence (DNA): TGTGCCAGCAGCCCCCGGGGGGCGGTAGCCTACGAGCAGTACCTC.